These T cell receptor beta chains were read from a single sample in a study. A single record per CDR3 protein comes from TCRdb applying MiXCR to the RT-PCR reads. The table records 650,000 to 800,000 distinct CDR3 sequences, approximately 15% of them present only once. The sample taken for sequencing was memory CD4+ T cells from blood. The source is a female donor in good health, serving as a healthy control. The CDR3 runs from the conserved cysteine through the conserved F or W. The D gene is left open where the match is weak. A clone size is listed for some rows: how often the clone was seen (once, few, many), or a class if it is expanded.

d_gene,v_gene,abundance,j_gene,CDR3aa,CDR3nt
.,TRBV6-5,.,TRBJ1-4,CASSYSLWEKLFF,TGTGCCAGCAGTTACTCGCTGTGGGAAAAACTGTTTTTT
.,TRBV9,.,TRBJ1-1,CASSSRPDGGNALAFF,TGTGCCAGCAGCAGCCGACCCGACGGGGGCAATGCTCTTGCTTTCTTT
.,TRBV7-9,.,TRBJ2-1,CASSLSFGDEQFF,TGTGCCAGCAGCTTATCTTTCGGCGATGAGCAGTTCTTC
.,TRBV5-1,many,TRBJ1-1,CASSLDRATEAFF,TGCGCCAGCAGCTTGGACAGGGCCACTGAAGCTTTCTTT
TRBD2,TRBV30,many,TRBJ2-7,CAWSGTSSEQYF,TGTGCCTGGAGTGGGACTAGCAGCGAGCAGTACTTC
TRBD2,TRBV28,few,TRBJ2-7,CASTNPRGGTYEQYF,TGTGCCAGCACCAATCCCCGGGGGGGAACCTACGAGCAGTACTTC
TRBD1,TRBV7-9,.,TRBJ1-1,CASSLRQGVTEAFF,TGTGCCAGCAGCTTGAGACAGGGGGTCACTGAAGCTTTCTTT
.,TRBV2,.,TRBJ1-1,CASSVVRGADTEAFF,TGTGCCAGCAGTGTCGTCCGAGGGGCGGACACTGAAGCTTTCTTT
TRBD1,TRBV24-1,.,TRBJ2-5,CATSSWDSQETQYF,TGTGCCACCAGTTCGTGGGACAGCCAAGAGACCCAGTACTTC
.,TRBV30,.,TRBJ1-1,CAWSVQTEAFF,TGTGCCTGGAGTGTACAAACTGAAGCTTTCTTT
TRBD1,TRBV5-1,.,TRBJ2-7,CASSYGTVDYEQYF,TGCGCCAGCAGCTACGGGACAGTCGACTACGAGCAGTACTTC
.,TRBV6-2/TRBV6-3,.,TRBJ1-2,CASSDKTGTTIGYGYTF,TGTGCCAGCAGTGACAAAACCGGGACTACAATTGGCTATGGCTACACCTTC
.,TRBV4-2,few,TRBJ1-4,CARSIQGSTNEKLFF,TGTGCCAGGTCGATCCAGGGTTCAACTAATGAAAAACTGTTTTTT
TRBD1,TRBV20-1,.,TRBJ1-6,CSAPGQASSYNSPLHF,TGCAGTGCGCCGGGACAGGCTAGCTCCTATAATTCACCCCTCCACTTT
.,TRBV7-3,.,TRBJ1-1,CASSIRQTTMNTEAFF,TGTGCCAGCAGCATTAGACAGACTACCATGAACACTGAAGCTTTCTTT
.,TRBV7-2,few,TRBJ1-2,CASSFRGFGYTF,TGTGCCAGCAGTTTCAGGGGTTTTGGCTACACCTTC
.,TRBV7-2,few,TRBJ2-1,CASSFSPDNYNEQFF,TGTGCCAGCAGCTTTTCGCCCGACAATTACAATGAGCAGTTCTTC
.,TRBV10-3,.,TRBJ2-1,CAIGADGYNEQFF,TGTGCCATCGGGGCCGACGGTTACAATGAGCAGTTCTTC
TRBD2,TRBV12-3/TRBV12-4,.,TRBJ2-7,CASSGEGSGSVEQYF,TGTGCCAGCAGTGGGGAAGGTAGCGGGAGTGTCGAGCAGTACTTC
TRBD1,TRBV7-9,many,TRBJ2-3,CASSLGDRDTDTQYF,TGTGCCAGCAGCTTGGGGGACAGGGATACAGATACGCAGTATTTT
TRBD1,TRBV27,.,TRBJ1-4,CASSRGGNEKLFF,TGTGCCAGCAGCAGGGGGGGTAATGAAAAACTGTTTTTT
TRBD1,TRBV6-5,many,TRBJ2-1,CASSYSGRGPDEQFF,TGTGCCAGCAGTTACTCAGGCAGGGGGCCGGATGAGCAGTTCTTC
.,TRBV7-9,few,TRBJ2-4,CASSFKGKLAKNIQYF,TGTGCCAGCAGCTTCAAGGGAAAACTAGCCAAAAACATTCAGTACTTC
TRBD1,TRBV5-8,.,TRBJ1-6,CASSRTGGGSPLHF,TGTGCCAGCAGCCGGACAGGGGGTGGTTCACCCCTCCACTTT
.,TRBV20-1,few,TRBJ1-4,CSARGGGYEKLFF,TGCAGTGCTAGAGGTGGGGGATATGAAAAACTGTTTTTT
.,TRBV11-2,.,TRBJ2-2,CASSSRPGVSGELFF,TGTGCCAGCAGCTCCCGCCCAGGGGTCTCCGGGGAGCTGTTTTTT
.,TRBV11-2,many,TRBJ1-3,CASSPPSGNTIYF,TGTGCCAGCAGCCCCCCATCGGGAAACACCATATATTTT
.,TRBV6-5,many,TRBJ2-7,CASSLPQGEQYF,TGTGCCAGCAGTTTACCCCAGGGGGAGCAGTACTTC
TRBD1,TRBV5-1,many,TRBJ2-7,CASSSSPGTGGPEQYF,TGCGCCAGCAGCTCCTCGCCCGGGACAGGGGGTCCCGAGCAGTACTTC
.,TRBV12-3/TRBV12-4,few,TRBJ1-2,CASSTQGSRGYTF,TGTGCCAGCAGTACCCAGGGTAGTCGGGGCTACACCTTC
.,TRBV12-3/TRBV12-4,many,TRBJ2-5,CASSPSGGPQETQYF,TGTGCCAGCAGTCCCTCAGGGGGGCCCCAAGAGACCCAGTACTTC
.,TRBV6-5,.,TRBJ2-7,CASSYDSGTYYEQYF,TGTGCCAGCAGTTACGATAGCGGAACCTACTACGAGCAGTACTTC
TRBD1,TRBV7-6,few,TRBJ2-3,CASSLVDRGRGPDTQYF,TGTGCCAGCAGCTTAGTCGACAGGGGGCGCGGGCCAGATACGCAGTATTTT
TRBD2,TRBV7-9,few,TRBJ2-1,CASSSPRLAGSYNEQFF,TGTGCCAGCAGCTCGCCCAGACTAGCGGGCTCCTACAATGAGCAGTTCTTC
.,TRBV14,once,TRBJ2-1,CASSSHLDRSSSYNEQFF,TGTGCCAGCAGCTCACACCTAGACCGGTCGAGCTCCTACAATGAGCAGTTCTTC
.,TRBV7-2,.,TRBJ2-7,CASSPRTGLSEQYF,TGTGCCAGCAGCCCGAGGACGGGTCTAAGCGAGCAGTACTTC
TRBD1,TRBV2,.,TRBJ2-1,CASTGDRVANEQFF,TGTGCCAGCACAGGGGACAGGGTGGCTAATGAGCAGTTCTTC
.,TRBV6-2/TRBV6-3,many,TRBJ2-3,CASTIGGIPVDTQYF,TGTGCCAGCACCATAGGCGGGATCCCAGTAGATACGCAGTATTTT
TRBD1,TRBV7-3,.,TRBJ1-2,CASGKQGGGGYGYTF,TGTGCCAGCGGGAAACAGGGGGGAGGAGGATATGGCTACACCTTC
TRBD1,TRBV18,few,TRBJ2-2,CASSPFEGDRDTGELFF,TGTGCCAGCTCACCCTTCGAAGGGGACAGGGACACCGGGGAGCTGTTTTTT
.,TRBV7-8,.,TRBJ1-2,CASSFQAVTATGYTF,TGTGCCAGCAGCTTCCAGGCCGTTACCGCTACGGGCTACACCTTC